The T cell receptor (beta chain) described here comes from a study of blood T cell repertoires in COVID-19. Data came from immunoSEQ multiplex PCR; TCRdb stores just in-frame clones and leaves some out. The sample shows under 40,000 clones, over 90% of them seen only once. The germline V gene encodes CDR1 SGHRS and CDR2 YFSETQ. The CDR3 totals 15 residues. The V end was cut by 1 base, the J end by 3 bases, with 13 bases between. The chain employs TRBV5-1 and TRBJ1-1; weak D call: TRBD1 (6 bases). This receptor was taken from a male donor with active COVID-19. The sample comprised peripheral blood. CDR3 DNA: TGCGCCAGCAGCTTGCGCCAGGGGCAGGACACTGAAGCTTTCTTT. As protein: CASSLRQGQDTEAFF. The complete variable domain, with remaining parts taken from reference TRBV5-1 and TRBJ1-1, reads KAGVTQTPRYLIKTRGQQVTLSCSPISGHRSVSWYQQTPGQGLQFLFEYFSETQRNKGNFPGRFSGRQFSNSRSEMNVSTLELGDSALYLCASSLRQGQDTEAFFGQGTRLTVV.